This TCR beta chain was identified during a study of T cells after yellow fever vaccination. CDR3 length equals 15 residues. CDR1 WNHNN and CDR2 SYGVQD come from the germline V gene (reference sequence). V was shortened by 0 bases and J by 1 base, with 9 bases between the two germline ends. TCRdb itself ran the 5' RACE reads through MiXCR, one entry per CDR3 protein. The repertoire holds hundreds of thousands of distinct CDR3 sequences, with approximately 12% as singletons. There are a few counts of this clonotype. Sequencing used PBMCs, obtained on the day of the yellow fever booster vaccination. The receptor was derived from a young man who received the YFV17D yellow fever vaccine. The rearrangement joins TRBV10-1 to TRBJ2-5; a weak D match, TRBD1 (6 bases). The CDR3: CASSESGGPQETQYF. The DNA for the CDR3 is TGCGCCAGCAGTGAGTCTGGGGGCCCCCAAGAGACCCAGTACTTC.